This T cell receptor beta chain was retrieved from a study of T-cell reconstitution after alpha-beta-depleted transplantation in children. Broader study findings: Several hundred graft clones that had expanded were reportedly the source of alpha-beta T cells about two months after transplant.

The CDR3 spans 15 residues. V was shortened by 5 bases and J by 3 bases, with 16 bases between the two germline ends. CDR1 SGHTA and CDR2 FQGNSA come from the germline V gene. Unique molecular identifiers featured in how the TCRbeta library was prepared. Each CDR3 protein gets one entry after TCRdb re-called the PCR reads with MiXCR. The sample shows 490,000 or so distinct CDR3 sequences, about 10% of them seen only once. Ten or more counts support this clonotype. The antigen is unknown. The sample here was PBMCs, taken before TCRalphabeta/CD19-depleted stem cell transplant. This TCR was recovered from a child aged 2-15 years with inherited bone marrow failure, due to receive a stem cell transplant. V and J are TRBV7-2 and TRBJ1-2, with D hard to call. Written as DNA, the CDR3 is TGTGCCAGCAGCGAGCGTCTACAGAATCACTATGGCTACACCTTC. It yields the protein CASSERLQNHYGYTF.